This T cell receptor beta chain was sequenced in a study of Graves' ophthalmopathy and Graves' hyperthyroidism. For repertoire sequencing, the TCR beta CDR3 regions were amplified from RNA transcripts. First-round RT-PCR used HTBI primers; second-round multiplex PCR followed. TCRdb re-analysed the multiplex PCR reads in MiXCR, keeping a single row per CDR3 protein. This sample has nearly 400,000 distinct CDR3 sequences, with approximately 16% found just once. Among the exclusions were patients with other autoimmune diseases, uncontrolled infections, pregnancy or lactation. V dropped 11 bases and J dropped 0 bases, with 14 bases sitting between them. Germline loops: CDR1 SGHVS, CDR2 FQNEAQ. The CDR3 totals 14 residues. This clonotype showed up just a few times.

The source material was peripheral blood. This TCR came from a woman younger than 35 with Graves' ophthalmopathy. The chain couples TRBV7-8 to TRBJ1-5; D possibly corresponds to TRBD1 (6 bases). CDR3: CAWGGHYSNQPQHF. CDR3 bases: TGTGCCTGGGGGGGACACTATAGCAATCAGCCCCAGCATTTT.